Listed here are 26 T cell receptor beta chains from one sample, sequenced in a study of T cell responses to AZD1222 COVID-19 vaccine. Here immunoSEQ multiplex PCR was the method, and the copy in TCRdb shows in-frame clones only, minus some. This sample yields 100,000 to 150,000 clones, of which around 93% are seen a single time; 4% to 6% belongs to the top ten. Source: peripheral blood, taken 28 days after the second AZD1222 dose. Receptors originate from an adult who received the AZD1222 COVID-19 vaccine.

The V call is TRBV7-2, the J call TRBJ2-6; unclear D gene. The CDR3 is 16 residues long. The germline gives CDR1 SGHTA, CDR2 FQGNSA. The V gene lost 2 bases and the J gene lost 0 bases, with 8 bases spanning the gap. CDR3: CASSLISHSGANVLTF. CDR3 in DNA: TGTGCCAGCAGCTTAATTAGCCACTCTGGGGCCAACGTCCTGACTTTC.

The chain employs TRBV3-1 (or the pseudogene TRBV3-2) and TRBJ2-3; D call uncertain. The germline V gene has CDR1 LGHDT and CDR2 YNNKEL (reference sequence). The V end lost 0 bases, the J end lost 6 bases, and 10 bases lay between the germline ends. The length of the CDR3 is 14 residues. In DNA, the CDR3 is TGTGCCAGCAGCCAAGATTGGGGTCAGGATACGCAGTATTTT. Residues: CASSQDWGQDTQYF.

This sequence joins TRBV7-9 and TRBJ2-2; TRBD1 matches 11 bases. J lost 0 bases, V lost 4 bases, and 7 bases had no gene match. Per germline, CDR1 SEHNR and CDR2 FQNEAQ (reference sequence). This CDR3 contains 18 residues. The CDR3, as DNA: TGTGCCAGCAGCTCCCGGGACAGGGGGTACACGAACACCGGGGAGCTGTTTTTT. It translates to CASSSRDRGYTNTGELFF. Full variable domain (missing parts from reference TRBV7-9 and TRBJ2-2): DTGVSQNPRHKITKRGQNVTFRCDPISEHNRLYWYRQTLGQGPEFLTYFQNEAQLEKSRLLSDRFSAERPKGSFSTLEIQRTEQGDSAMYLCASSSRDRGYTNTGELFFGEGSRLTVL.

This clone came up once. J is TRBJ1-2 and V is TRBV30, with TRBD1 matching over 9 bases. The germline gives CDR1 GTSNPN, CDR2 SVGIG (reference sequence). The CDR3 runs 14 residues. V shed 5 bases, J shed 8 bases, and the junction held 12 bases outside the gene matches. The CDR3 is CAWDPLQGAGGYTF. As DNA, the CDR3 is TGTGCCTGGGACCCATTACAGGGGGCAGGAGGCTACACCTTC.

The chain uses TRBV7-2 and TRBJ2-3; 8 nucleotides agree with TRBD2. V lost 5 bases, J lost 4 bases, and 8 bases stayed unmatched. The CDR3 loop spans 15 amino acids. Germline V lookup: CDR1 SGHTA, CDR2 FQGNSA. CDR3 DNA: TGTGCCAGCAGCCCAAGCGGGAGTCGGGCAGATACGCAGTATTTT. Translation: CASSPSGSRADTQYF.

This chain uses TRBV4-3 with TRBJ1-2; 8 nucleotides align to TRBD1. CDR3 length equals 16 residues. V was pared by 5 bases and J by 8 bases, with 16 bases of the junction left unmatched. CDR1 LGHNA and CDR2 YSLEER come from the germline V gene. The CDR3 reads CASSYYDRDRSSGYTF. The CDR3 nucleotides read TGCGCCAGCAGCTACTATGACCGGGACAGGTCTTCCGGCTACACCTTC.

As concerns this clone: Additional DNA sequences in this sample encode the identical CDR3. The CDR3 loop is CASSLPTDTQYF. The DNA for the CDR3 is TGTGCCAGCAGCCTACCCACAGATACGCAGTATTTT. The genes are TRBV5-4 and TRBJ2-3; no firm D call. This CDR3 is 12 amino acids long. V dropped 4 bases and J dropped 2 bases, with 5 bases sitting between them. Looked up from germline, CDR1 is SGHNT and CDR2 is YYREEE (reference sequence).

This chain joins TRBV6-2 or TRBV6-3 and TRBJ1-1; TRBD1 might be the D (5 bases). V was shortened by 2 bases and J by 6 bases, with 25 bases between the two germline ends. The CDR3 length is 18 residues. Germline CDR1 is MNHEY and CDR2 is SVGEGT. Here the CDR3 reads CASSYARQGRPRGAEAFF. CDR3 DNA: TGTGCCAGCAGTTACGCCCGGCAGGGACGGCCCCGGGGCGCTGAAGCTTTCTTT.

The chain has TRBV18 and TRBJ1-1, with D unresolved. The CDR3 is made up of 13 amino acids. V lost 3 bases and J lost 1, with 6 bases in between. Germline CDR1 reads KGHSH; CDR2 reads LQKENI. The CDR3 nucleotides read TGTGCCAGCTCACCCACGAGGAACACTGAAGCTTTCTTT. This sequence encodes CASSPTRNTEAFF.

This clone was recorded once. The chain links TRBV27 to TRBJ2-7; D is tentatively TRBD1 or TRBD2 (5 bases each). The CDR3 consists of 14 residues. The germline V gene has CDR1 MNHEY and CDR2 SMNVEV (reference sequence). Trimming removed 3 bases from V and 7 bases from J, with 16 bases in between. CDR3 region: CASSFRGPRREQYF. The CDR3 region has the DNA TGTGCCAGCAGTTTCCGGGGACCCCGGCGGGAGCAGTACTTC.

The chain carries TRBV24-1 and TRBJ1-1; the D is unclear. Trimming removed 10 bases from V and 6 bases from J, with 8 bases in between. CDR1 is KGHDR and CDR2 is SFDVKD in the germline V gene. The CDR3 sequence is 10 residues long. This CDR3 reads CATWAAEAFF. The DNA of the CDR3 is TGTGCCACTTGGGCGGCTGAAGCTTTCTTT.

This chain connects TRBV4-3 to TRBJ1-1, with D tentatively TRBD1 (5 bases). The V gene's germline CDR1 is LGHNA and CDR2 YSLEER. V lost 0 bases, J lost 11 bases, and 13 bases lay in between. The CDR3 is made up of 13 amino acids. CDR3 nucleotide sequence: TGCGCCAGCAGCCAAGATAGGGGAATGGGGGCTTTCTTT. Residues: CASSQDRGMGAFF.

This clone was seen a few times. This rearrangement joins TRBV7-9 to TRBJ2-2; D uncertain. Germline lookup yields CDR1 SEHNR and CDR2 FQNEAQ (reference sequence). The CDR3 totals 10 residues. V shed 8 bases and J shed 6 bases, with 4 bases lying between them. The CDR3 coding sequence is TGTGCCAGCGACTCCGGGGAGCTGTTTTTT. This codes for CASDSGELFF.

This clone was picked up one time. DNA of the CDR3: TGTGCCAGCAGCAGTACCCGGTTCCTACTCACTGAAGCTTTCTTT. Translated, it gives CASSSTRFLLTEAFF. The V and J genes are TRBV6-5 and TRBJ1-1, with D unresolved. The CDR3 sequence is 15 residues long. V lost 6 bases, J lost 4 bases, and 18 bases lay in between. Germline V gene sequence: CDR1 MNHEY, CDR2 SVGAGI.

Here the CDR3 DNA reads TGTGCCAGCAGCGTTGATGGGGGGGCCTCCTACGAGCAGTACTTC. Protein sequence: CASSVDGGASYEQYF. The V and J genes are TRBV9 and TRBJ2-7; weak D call: TRBD2 (7 bases). This CDR3 is 15 amino acids long. The germline V gene has CDR1 SGDLS and CDR2 YYNGEE. V was clipped by 2 bases and J by 0 bases, with 12 bases between them.

The rearrangement joins TRBV10-1 to TRBJ1-1; the D is unclear. The CDR3 is 13 residues long. Germline V gene sequence: CDR1 WNHNN, CDR2 SYGVQD (reference sequence). Trimming shortened V by 6 bases and J by 1 base, and 9 bases separated the two germline ends. For the CDR3, the DNA is TGCGCCAGCAGGAACCAGAAGAACACTGAAGCTTTCTTT. Protein product: CASRNQKNTEAFF.

The J gene is TRBJ2-5, the V gene TRBV6-4; 7 bases are shared with TRBD2. CDR1 MRHNA and CDR2 SNTAGT come from the germline V gene. V was clipped by 3 bases and J by 7 bases; unmatched bases: 11. The CDR3 loop spans 15 amino acids. This CDR3 is CASSEAAGFQGTQYF. Here the CDR3 DNA reads TGTGCCAGCAGTGAAGCAGCGGGATTTCAGGGGACCCAGTACTTC.

The J gene is TRBJ1-3, the V gene TRBV3-1 (or the pseudogene TRBV3-2); D possibly corresponds to TRBD1 (6 bases). This CDR3 is built from 16 residues. Germline V gives CDR1 LGHDT, CDR2 YNNKEL (reference sequence). Trimming removed 4 bases at V and 3 bases at J, with 16 bases between. The CDR3 bases are TGTGCCAGCAGCCTATCAAATACAGGGTATGGAAACACCATATATTTT. It yields the protein CASSLSNTGYGNTIYF.

This clone occurred a few times. This chain uses TRBV7-2 with TRBJ1-1; D perhaps matches TRBD1 (6 bases). V lost 5 bases and J 7 bases, leaving 17 bases between the germline ends. Per the germline V gene, CDR1 is SGHTA and CDR2 is FQGNSA. The CDR3 is made up of 14 amino acids. Here the CDR3 DNA reads TGTGCCAGCAGCATACACAGGGTCCGGAGTGAAGCTTTCTTT. Translating gives CASSIHRVRSEAFF.

This sequence joins TRBV3-1 (or the pseudogene TRBV3-2) and TRBJ1-1; D uncertain. The germline V gene encodes CDR1 LGHDT and CDR2 YNNKEL (reference sequence). The CDR3 length is 14 residues. Deletions cut 5 bases from V and 2 bases from J, with 12 bases between. The CDR3 sequence: CASSSNSQNTEAFF. DNA for the CDR3: TGTGCCAGCAGCTCCAATTCTCAAAACACTGAAGCTTTCTTT.

This clone was seen a few times. V usage is TRBV4-1 and J usage is TRBJ1-3; unclear D gene. V lost 0 bases and J lost 0, with 9 bases in between. Germline V gene data show CDR1 as MGHRA and CDR2 as YSYEKL. The CDR3 sequence is 16 residues long. CDR3: CASSQDQSFSGNTIYF. The CDR3 coding sequence is TGCGCCAGCAGCCAAGATCAGTCTTTCTCTGGAAACACCATATATTTT.

The chain carries TRBV2 and TRBJ1-1; D gene unclear. Trimming took off 4 bases at V and 0 bases at J, with 12 bases between the two ends. Germline CDR1 SNHLY, CDR2 FYNNEI. The length of the CDR3 is 15 residues. CDR3 residues: CASSASNIVNTEAFF. CDR3 DNA sequence: TGTGCCAGCAGTGCGAGCAATATAGTGAACACTGAAGCTTTCTTT.

This chain joins TRBV6-5 and TRBJ1-2, with a weak D call TRBD1 (6 bases). The V and J ends lost 9 bases and 1 base respectively, with 18 bases between them. The CDR3 has 15 residues. CDR1 and CDR2 from the germline V gene are MNHEY and SVGAGI. DNA of the CDR3: TGTGCCAGTATTTCCACAGGGTTTGATAACTATGGCTACACCTTC. Protein: CASISTGFDNYGYTF.

This chain links TRBV7-9 with TRBJ1-5, with D unclear. Trimming stripped 2 bases from V and 6 bases from J, with 5 bases between. Germline-derived CDR1 and CDR2 are SEHNR and FQNEAQ (reference sequence). CDR3 size: 12 residues. The DNA for the CDR3 is TGTGCCAGCAGCTTACGGGGTCAGCCCCAGCATTTT. Its translation is CASSLRGQPQHF.

The chain combines TRBV19 with TRBJ1-1; 9 nucleotides match TRBD1. The CDR3 runs 15 residues. CDR1 and CDR2 from the germline V gene are LNHDA and SQIVND (reference sequence). J gave up 5 bases and V 4 bases, and 8 bases lay outside the gene matches. The CDR3 DNA follows: TGTGCCAGTAGTACCACTGGGACAGGGTGGACTGAAGCTTTCTTT. Amino acid sequence: CASSTTGTGWTEAFF. The full variable domain, its missing parts supplied by reference TRBV19 and TRBJ1-1, is DGGITQSPKYLFRKEGQNVTLSCEQNLNHDAMYWYRQDPGQGLRLIYYSQIVNDFQKGDIAEGYSVSREKKESFPLTVTSAQKNPTAFYLCASSTTGTGWTEAFFGQGTRLTVV.

This sequence joins TRBV4-3 and TRBJ2-1; either TRBD1 or TRBD2 may supply D (6 bases each). Looked up from germline, CDR1 is LGHNA and CDR2 is YSLEER. Trimming shortened V by 1 base and J by 6 bases, and 10 bases separated the two germline ends. The length of the CDR3 is 14 residues. CDR3 protein: CASSQGGRGNEQFF. CDR3 DNA sequence: TGCGCCAGCAGCCAAGGGGGGCGGGGCAATGAGCAGTTCTTC.